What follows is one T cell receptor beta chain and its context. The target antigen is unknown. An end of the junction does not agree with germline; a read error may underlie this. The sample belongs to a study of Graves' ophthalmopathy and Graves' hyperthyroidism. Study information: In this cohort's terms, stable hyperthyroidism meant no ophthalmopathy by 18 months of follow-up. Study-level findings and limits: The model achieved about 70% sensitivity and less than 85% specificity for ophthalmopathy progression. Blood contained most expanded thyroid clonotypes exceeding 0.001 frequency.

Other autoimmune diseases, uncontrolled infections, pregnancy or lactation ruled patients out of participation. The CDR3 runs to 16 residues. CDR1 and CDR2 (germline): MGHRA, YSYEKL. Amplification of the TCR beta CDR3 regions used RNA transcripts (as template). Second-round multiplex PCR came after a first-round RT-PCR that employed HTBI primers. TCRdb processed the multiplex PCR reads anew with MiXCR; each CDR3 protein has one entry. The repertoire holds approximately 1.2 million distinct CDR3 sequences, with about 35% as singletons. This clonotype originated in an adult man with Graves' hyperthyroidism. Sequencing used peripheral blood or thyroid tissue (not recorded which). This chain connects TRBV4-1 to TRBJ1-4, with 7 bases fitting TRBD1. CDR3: CASSQPDRAPNEKLFF. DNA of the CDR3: TGTGCCAGCAGCCAACCCGACAGGGCCCCTAATGAAAAACTGTTTTTT.